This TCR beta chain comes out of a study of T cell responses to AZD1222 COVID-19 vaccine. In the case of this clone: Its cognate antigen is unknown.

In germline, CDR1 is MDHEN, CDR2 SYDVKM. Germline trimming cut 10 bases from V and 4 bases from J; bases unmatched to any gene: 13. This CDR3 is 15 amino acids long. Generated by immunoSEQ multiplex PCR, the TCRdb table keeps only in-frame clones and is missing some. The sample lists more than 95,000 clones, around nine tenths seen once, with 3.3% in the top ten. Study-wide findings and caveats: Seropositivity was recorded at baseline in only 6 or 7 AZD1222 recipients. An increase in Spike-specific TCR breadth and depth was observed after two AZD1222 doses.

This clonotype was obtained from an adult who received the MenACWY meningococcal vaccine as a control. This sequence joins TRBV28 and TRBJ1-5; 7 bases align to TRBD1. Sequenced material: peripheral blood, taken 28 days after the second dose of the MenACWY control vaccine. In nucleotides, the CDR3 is TGTGCCACTTGGACAGGCGGTTTAAGGAATCAGCCCCAGCATTTT. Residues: CATWTGGLRNQPQHF.